This TCR beta chain emerged from a study of spatial heterogeneity in lung cancer. Study-wide findings and caveats: Relative to follow-up, resection was when ubiquitous expanded tumor TCRs appeared more in blood.

Germline V CDR1 and CDR2: MNHNY, SVGAGI (reference sequence). V lost 5 bases and J lost 4, with 19 bases in between. There are 16 residues in the CDR3. Time point meaning: sample taken at primary tumor resection. Unsorted tumor, nontumor lung tissue or cryopreserved PBMC supplied the whole RNA. TCRdb ran MiXCR on the 5' RACE reads and lists one entry per CDR3 protein. The table has roughly 25,000 distinct CDR3 sequences, more than 6.5% seen once. Concerning this clonotype: Its antigen remains unidentified.

The specimen comprised PBMCs, sampled at surgery. J is TRBJ2-3 and V is TRBV6-6, with D maybe TRBD1 (6 bases). The source is a male donor with early-stage non-small cell lung cancer. In nucleotides, the CDR3 is TGTGCCAGCAGTCCAAACAGGGTGCCGAACCCAGATACGCAGTATTTT. It codes for CASSPNRVPNPDTQYF.